Given below is one T cell receptor (beta chain) in context. Its matching antigen is unknown. Per the germline V gene, CDR1 is SGHTA and CDR2 is FQGNSA. The V gene lost 5 bases and the J gene lost 10 bases, with 16 bases spanning the gap. The CDR3 has 13 amino acids. The data were taken from a study of vaccination and CD4 T cells after COVID-19. Background on the study: Everyone enrolled got two doses of BNT162b2 or mRNA-1273 vaccine.

Cultured CD4+ T cell DNA was sequenced using the Oncomine TCR Beta short-read assay. TCRdb reprocessed the PCR reads with MiXCR, giving one entry per CDR3 protein. Counted here are fewer than 15,000 distinct CDR3 sequences, roughly 28% occurring once; the ten biggest clones make up around a sixth. Stated treatment: 10-day PBMC culture with coronavirus spike peptide pools or control peptides (ViraFEST assay). The receptor was isolated from a human donor with COVID-19. Sequences were obtained from cultured CD4+ T cells from blood. V and J are TRBV7-2 and TRBJ2-3; D is ambiguous. CDR3 amino acids: CASSPTEFSAQYF. The CDR3 bases are TGTGCCAGCAGCCCAACGGAGTTTTCTGCGCAGTATTTT.